The source of this T cell receptor beta chain is a study of blood T cell repertoires in COVID-19. Libraries were prepared by immunoSEQ multiplex PCR; TCRdb keeps only in-frame clonotypes and omits some of them. Of about 40,000 clones listed, about 86% are singletons. CDR1 is SGHNT, CDR2 YYREEE, per germline (reference sequence). The junction had 3 bases not matched to a gene; V was cut back by 2 bases and J by 3 bases. The length of the CDR3 is 14 residues. Sample: peripheral blood. The genes are TRBV5-4 and TRBJ2-7; 9 bases fit TRBD1. The receptor was isolated from an older woman with acute or convalescent COVID-19. CDR3 residues: CASSLMDRGYEQYF. The CDR3 DNA reads TGTGCCAGCAGCTTAATGGACAGGGGCTACGAGCAGTACTTC.